Following are 23 T cell receptor beta chains from one sample sequenced in a study of T cells after yellow fever vaccination. From the 5' RACE reads, TCRdb called clonotypes with MiXCR, one entry per CDR3 protein. The data contain some 220,000 distinct CDR3 sequences, 3% to 4% of them singletons. The sequenced sample was CD4+ T cells sorted from PBMCs, obtained 10 days after the yellow fever booster vaccination. Source of these receptors: a man between 18 and 29 years old who received the YFV17D yellow fever vaccine.

On this clonotype itself: This CDR3 is missing its conserved last phenylalanine or tryptophan, likely due to a read error. V usage is TRBV12-3 or TRBV12-4 and J usage is TRBJ2-6; D ambiguous. The CDR3 runs 15 residues. Trimming shortened V by 5 bases and J by 0 bases, and 8 bases separated the two germline ends. CDR3 coding DNA: TGTGCCAGCAGTCCTCGTCACTCTGGGGCCAACGTCCTGACTATC. It encodes CASSPRHSGANVLTI.

This chain connects TRBV4-3 to TRBJ1-3, with a tentative D call TRBD1 (6 bases). Germline CDR1 is LGHNA and CDR2 is YSLEER. The CDR3 is 15 residues long. V was pared by 4 bases and J by 4 bases, with 14 bases between. CDR3 sequence reads: CASSPKTGPGNTIYF. The CDR3 DNA reads TGCGCCAGCAGCCCCAAAACAGGGCCCGGAAACACCATATATTTT.

This clonotype was picked up many times. The chain recombines TRBV12-3 or TRBV12-4 with TRBJ2-2; 8 bases line up with TRBD1. Losses at the gene ends were 5 bases for V and 6 bases for J; bases not matched to a gene: 8. This CDR3 is 15 amino acids long. CDR3 DNA sequence: TGTGCCAGCAGTCCGACGACAGGGGCGGCCGGGGAGCTGTTTTTT. Protein: CASSPTTGAAGELFF.

This clonotype showed up just a few times. The chain links TRBV4-1 to TRBJ1-6; TRBD1 is a possible D gene (5 bases). Germline-derived CDR1 and CDR2 are MGHRA and YSYEKL. Between the trimmed V and J ends, which lost 0 bases and 0 bases, there was a span of 18 bases. The CDR3 has 20 amino acids. CDR3 amino acids: CASSQDRGTSSSSYNSPLHF. In DNA form, the CDR3 reads TGCGCCAGCAGCCAAGATCGGGGGACCTCATCCAGCTCCTATAATTCACCCCTCCACTTT.

This clonotype showed up many times. The chain recombines TRBV11-1 with TRBJ2-7, with D uncertain. The V gene's germline CDR1 is SGHAT and CDR2 FQDESV (reference sequence). The CDR3 totals 13 residues. The V gene lost 3 bases and the J gene lost 3 bases, with 9 bases spanning the gap. The CDR3 DNA reads as TGTGCCAGCAGCTTTGGGTTTGGCTACGAGCAGTACGTC. It translates to CASSFGFGYEQYV.

This clonotype came up many times. The CDR3 sequence: CSARWGGDTQYF. The CDR3 DNA follows: TGCAGTGCTAGATGGGGCGGGGATACGCAGTATTTT. The rearrangement joins TRBV20-1 to TRBJ2-3; TRBD1 or TRBD2 may be the D gene (5 bases each). The CDR3 runs 12 residues. Germline V gene data show CDR1 as DFQATT and CDR2 as SNEGSKA (reference sequence). V lost 2 bases and J lost 6, with 9 bases in between.

This clonotype was found a few times. J is TRBJ2-3 and V is TRBV6-5; TRBD2 matches 12 bases. In germline, CDR1 is MNHEY, CDR2 SVGAGI. This CDR3 spans 16 amino acids. With 6 bases clipped from V and 4 bases from J, the junction kept 8 bases outside the gene matches. CDR3 amino acids: CASSRGLAGLADTQYF. For the CDR3, the DNA is TGTGCCAGCAGCCGCGGACTAGCGGGGTTAGCAGATACGCAGTATTTT.

This clonotype has a handful of counts. CDR3 in amino acids: CASSRDTPRYF. The CDR3 nucleotides are TGTGCCAGCAGCAGGGACACCCCGCGGTATTTT. The J gene is TRBJ2-3, the V gene TRBV7-2, with a weak D call TRBD1 (6 bases). V lost 5 bases and J 14 bases, leaving 14 bases between the germline ends. CDR1 is SGHTA and CDR2 is FQGNSA in the germline V gene. CDR3 length equals 11 residues.

This clonotype was recorded at least ten times. The chain joins TRBV5-1 to TRBJ2-2; a weak D match, TRBD2 (6 bases). The V and J ends lost 0 bases and 1 base respectively, with 10 bases between them. In germline, CDR1 is SGHRS, CDR2 YFSETQ. The CDR3 is 16 residues long. CDR3 sequence reads: CASSLGGLLNTGELFF. The DNA for the CDR3 is TGCGCCAGCAGCTTGGGGGGACTCCTGAACACCGGGGAGCTGTTTTTT.

This clonotype has a count of ten or more. The gene calls are TRBV6-5 and TRBJ1-2; unclear D gene. The V end lost 6 bases, the J end lost 4 bases, and 12 bases lay between the germline ends. The CDR3 is 13 amino acids. Looked up from germline, CDR1 is MNHEY and CDR2 is SVGAGI. This chain's CDR3 is CASSQTGGYGYTF. The CDR3 nucleotides are TGTGCCAGCAGCCAGACCGGCGGCTATGGCTACACCTTC.

Ten or more counts support this clonotype. This chain uses TRBV20-1 with TRBJ2-7; 7 bases are a match to TRBD1. Trimming removed 3 bases from V and 0 bases from J; junction bases left unmatched: 5. CDR1 and CDR2 (germline): DFQATT, SNEGSKA (reference sequence). The CDR3 sequence is 14 residues long. The CDR3 here is CSASARDSSYEQYF. The CDR3 nucleotides read TGCAGTGCTAGTGCCCGGGACAGCTCCTACGAGCAGTACTTC.

The chain recombines TRBV20-1 with TRBJ2-7; 7 nucleotides match TRBD1. There are 13 residues in the CDR3. Germline V gene lookup returns CDR1 DFQATT and CDR2 SNEGSKA (reference sequence). Trimming took 0 bases from V and 4 from J; bases not matched to a gene: 3. CDR3 sequence reads: CSAREDRTYEQYF. In DNA, the CDR3 is TGCAGTGCTAGAGAGGACAGGACTTACGAGCAGTACTTC.

This clonotype was seen ten or more times. The CDR3 protein is CASSEGGGQGLVSYTF. The CDR3 coding sequence is TGTGCCAGCAGTGAAGGTGGGGGACAGGGTTTGGTGAGCTACACCTTC. This chain links TRBV6-1 with TRBJ1-2; 9 bases are a match to TRBD1. This CDR3 has 16 residues. Germline-derived CDR1 and CDR2 are MNHNS and SASEGT. J was trimmed by 9 bases and V by 1 base; bases with no gene match: 12.

This clonotype has a count of ten or more. V and J are TRBV3-1 and TRBJ1-2, with TRBD1 as a possible D gene (5 bases). The V gene's germline CDR1 is LGHDT and CDR2 YNNKEL (reference sequence). CDR3 length: 16 amino acids. Between the trimmed V and J ends, which lost 4 bases and 0 bases, there was a span of 15 bases. The CDR3 region is CASSRSIGGANYGYTF. The CDR3, as DNA: TGTGCCAGCAGCCGATCGATCGGGGGAGCTAACTATGGCTACACCTTC. Complete variable domain (other parts from reference TRBV3-1 and TRBJ1-2): DTAVSQTPKYLVTQMGNDKSIKCEQNLGHDTMYWYKQDSKKFLKIMFSYNNKELIINETVPNRFSPKSPDKAHLNLHINSLELGDSAVYFCASSRSIGGANYGYTFGSGTRLTVV.

This chain links TRBV5-1 with TRBJ2-3; 12 bases align to TRBD2. CDR3 length: 17 amino acids. With 4 bases clipped from V and 0 bases from J, the junction kept 6 bases outside the gene matches. The germline gives CDR1 SGHRS, CDR2 YFSETQ. This chain's CDR3 is CASSTGLAGYSTDTQYF. CDR3 coding DNA: TGCGCCAGCAGCACAGGACTAGCGGGGTATAGCACAGATACGCAGTATTTT.

The table lists this clonotype with many counts. The V call is TRBV5-1, the J call TRBJ1-1; possibly TRBD1 for D (5 bases). This CDR3 spans 14 amino acids. Between the trimmed V and J ends, which lost 4 bases and 1 base, there was a span of 11 bases. Germline assignment: CDR1 SGHRS and CDR2 YFSETQ. The CDR3 sequence: CASSRDQWNTEAFF. In DNA form, the CDR3 reads TGCGCCAGCAGCCGGGACCAATGGAACACTGAAGCTTTCTTT. Using reference TRBV5-1 and TRBJ1-1 for the parts outside the CDR3, the full variable domain is KAGVTQTPRYLIKTRGQQVTLSCSPISGHRSVSWYQQTPGQGLQFLFEYFSETQRNKGNFPGRFSGRQFSNSRSEMNVSTLELGDSALYLCASSRDQWNTEAFFGQGTRLTVV.

This clonotype was picked up many times. This chain joins TRBV2 and TRBJ2-5, with 10 bases fitting TRBD2. Germline values: CDR1 SNHLY, CDR2 FYNNEI. V shed 4 bases, J shed 5 bases, and the junction held 7 bases outside the gene matches. This CDR3 is built from 15 residues. CDR3 residues: CASSVALAGEETQYF. In DNA form, the CDR3 reads TGTGCCAGCAGTGTAGCCCTAGCGGGGGAGGAGACCCAGTACTTC.

This clonotype showed up just a few times. This chain links TRBV5-1 with TRBJ2-1, with TRBD2 matching 11 bases. Germline V gene sequence: CDR1 SGHRS, CDR2 YFSETQ. V lost 5 bases, J lost 7 bases, and 5 bases stayed unmatched. The CDR3 consists of 14 residues. CDR3 protein: CASSPRLAGNEQFF. Here the CDR3 DNA reads TGCGCCAGCAGTCCCAGACTAGCGGGGAATGAGCAGTTCTTC.

This clonotype came up many times. This may stem from a read error, because a much larger clone lies one nucleotide away. This sequence joins TRBV28 and TRBJ1-1, with D uncertain. The CDR3 covers 14 residues. The germline V gene has CDR1 MDHEN and CDR2 SYDVKM. V lost 4 bases and J 8 bases, leaving 17 bases between the germline ends. The chain's CDR3 is CASSSYQVVGEAFF. CDR3 nucleotides: TGTGCCAGCAGTTCATACCAAGTTGTGGGAGAAGCTTTCTTT.

On this clonotype: A read error may be the cause here, since a much bigger clone is one base away. The chain recombines TRBV12-3 or TRBV12-4 with TRBJ1-2, with TRBD1 matching over 7 bases. The CDR3 runs 13 residues. The CDR3 DNA follows: TGTGGCAGCAGTCAGACAGGGACCTATGGCTACACCTTC. Translating gives CGSSQTGTYGYTF.

This clonotype occurred many times. V is TRBV20-1 and J is TRBJ2-7, with a weak D call TRBD1 (5 bases). The CDR3 covers 13 residues. Trimming stripped 3 bases from V and 2 bases from J, with 11 bases between. Germline loops: CDR1 DFQATT, CDR2 SNEGSKA (reference sequence). The CDR3 spells CSASSRQTYEQYF. The CDR3 DNA reads TGCAGTGCTAGCTCGCGACAGACCTACGAGCAGTACTTC.

This clonotype was detected a few times. This rearrangement joins TRBV20-1 to TRBJ2-3; the D is unclear. Germline values: CDR1 DFQATT, CDR2 SNEGSKA (reference sequence). The CDR3 is made up of 15 amino acids. V was cut by 1 base and J by 2 bases, with 13 bases left in between. CDR3 DNA: TGCAGTGCTAGAGGGGCCCGCGGTAACACAGATACGCAGTATTTT. Its protein is CSARGARGNTDTQYF.

This clonotype was detected a few times. The genes are TRBV15 and TRBJ2-5, with unresolved D. V was trimmed by 4 bases and J by 4 bases, leaving 10 bases between them. Per germline, CDR1 LNHNV and CDR2 YYDKDF (reference sequence). The CDR3 runs to 13 residues. CDR3 sequence (DNA): TGTGCCACCAGCAAGCAGGTATTAGAGACCCAGTACTTC. This encodes CATSKQVLETQYF.